The 30 T cell receptor beta chains given below trace back to one sample, sequenced in a study of technical replicates of blood from several donors. TCRdb keeps only in-frame clones here, not all; method: immunoSEQ multiplex PCR. This sample carries tens of thousands of clones, approximately 87% of them seen once, and the ten largest clones take 4.5% to 5%. Sequencing was carried out using PBMCs. All receptors come from a human donor in good health. Some clones in this sample may be carry-over from other donors' samples.

This clone was observed a single time. V and J are TRBV19 and TRBJ2-1, with TRBD2 identical over 8 bases. Unmatched junction bases numbered 10, after V lost 5 bases and J lost 7 bases. The CDR3 has 15 amino acids. Germline V gene lookup returns CDR1 LNHDA and CDR2 SQIVND (reference sequence). The CDR3 protein is CASSAPGLVSNEQFF. CDR3 DNA: TGTGCCAGTAGTGCCCCGGGACTAGTCTCTAATGAGCAGTTCTTC.

Only a few counts were recorded for this clone. This chain joins TRBV7-2 and TRBJ1-6; D unclear. CDR1 is SGHTA, CDR2 FQGNSA, per germline. The CDR3 length is 14 residues. Deletions cut 5 bases from V and 9 bases from J, with 14 bases between. This chain's CDR3 is CASSPSTYGSPLHF. The CDR3 region has the DNA TGTGCCAGCAGCCCCTCGACTTATGGTTCACCCCTCCACTTT. Supplemented by reference TRBV7-2 and TRBJ1-6, the full variable domain reads GAGVSQSPSNKVTEKGKDVELRCDPISGHTALYWYRQSLGQGLEFLIYFQGNSAPDKSGLPSDRFSAERTGGSVSTLTIQRTQQEDSAVYLCASSPSTYGSPLHFGNGTRLTVT.

This clone appeared a few times. V gene TRBV30 combines with J gene TRBJ2-7, with D uncertain. V lost 0 bases and J 1 base, leaving 10 bases between the germline ends. Per germline, CDR1 GTSNPN and CDR2 SVGIG (reference sequence). The CDR3 covers 14 residues. The CDR3 DNA reads TGTGCCTGGAGTGTAGGTGGGCAGTCCTACGAGCAGTACTTC. Protein: CAWSVGGQSYEQYF.

As to this clone: Other DNA sequences in this specimen translate into the identical CDR3. The chain employs TRBV5-1 and TRBJ1-2; TRBD1 might be the D (5 bases). The V and J ends lost 2 bases and 0 bases respectively, with 8 bases between them. The CDR3 spans 14 residues. Germline V gene lookup returns CDR1 SGHRS and CDR2 YFSETQ. CDR3 protein: CASSFGGANYGYTF. DNA of the CDR3: TGCGCCAGCAGCTTTGGAGGGGCTAACTATGGCTACACCTTC. Based on the CDR3 plus reference TRBV5-1 and TRBJ1-2, the full variable domain is KAGVTQTPRYLIKTRGQQVTLSCSPISGHRSVSWYQQTPGQGLQFLFEYFSETQRNKGNFPGRFSGRQFSNSRSEMNVSTLELGDSALYLCASSFGGANYGYTFGSGTRLTVV.

The chain has TRBV9 and TRBJ2-2, with TRBD2 identical over 12 bases. The V gene's germline CDR1 is SGDLS and CDR2 YYNGEE. CDR3 length: 17 residues. The ends lost 4 bases at V and 4 bases at J; junction bases unmatched: 8. In nucleotides, the CDR3 is TGTGCCAGCAGCCTCAGGACTAGCGGGAAGAGCACCGGGGAGCTGTTTTTT. It encodes CASSLRTSGKSTGELFF.

The rearrangement links TRBV11-3 to TRBJ2-1; D gene unclear. V shed 5 bases and J shed 5 bases, with 10 bases lying between them. The CDR3 runs 13 residues. The germline V gene encodes CDR1 SGHNT and CDR2 YENEEA. The CDR3 region is CASSPRSNNEQFF. Written as DNA, the CDR3 is TGTGCCAGCAGCCCGAGAAGTAACAATGAGCAGTTCTTC.

The V call is TRBV30, the J call TRBJ2-1, with D tentatively TRBD1 (5 bases). CDR3 length: 14 residues. Trimming cost V 1 base and J 6 bases, with 13 bases left between them. Looked up from germline, CDR1 is GTSNPN and CDR2 is SVGIG (reference sequence). CDR3 DNA sequence: TGTGCCTGGAGTGCGGTGGGGCGGTCCAATGAGCAGTTCTTC. It translates to CAWSAVGRSNEQFF.

The chain couples TRBV5-6 to TRBJ2-5, with D hard to call. With 4 bases removed from V and 5 bases from J, the gap between germline ends came to 18 bases. CDR1 SGHDT and CDR2 YYEEEE come from the germline V gene. The CDR3 runs 15 residues. The CDR3: CASSATTWKRETQYF. CDR3 bases: TGTGCCAGCAGCGCAACGACCTGGAAGAGGGAGACCCAGTACTTC.

This chain uses TRBV11-2 with TRBJ2-1; 8 bases map to TRBD2. The junction had 6 bases not matched to a gene; V was cut back by 1 base and J by 7 bases. The CDR3 is 15 amino acids. The germline V gene has CDR1 SGHAT and CDR2 FQNNGV. The CDR3 coding sequence is TGTGCCAGCAGCTTAGGAGCGGGAGTAGTTAATGAGCAGTTCTTC. This encodes CASSLGAGVVNEQFF.

In DNA form, the CDR3 reads TGTGCCTGGAGTGTAAACGACAGGGAAAAACTGTTTTTT. Protein sequence: CAWSVNDREKLFF. The chain links TRBV30 to TRBJ1-4; weak D call: TRBD1 (6 bases). Germline V lookup: CDR1 GTSNPN, CDR2 SVGIG (reference sequence). This CDR3 has 13 amino acids. Trimming shortened V by 0 bases and J by 8 bases, and 10 bases separated the two germline ends.

The genes are TRBV7-7 and TRBJ2-7; 11 bases are shared with TRBD2. There are 16 residues in the CDR3. Trimming at V came to 1 base and at J to 3 bases, leaving 5 bases not matched to a gene. The germline V gene has CDR1 SSHAT and CDR2 FNYEAQ (reference sequence). The CDR3 here is CASSLGGLAVLYEQYF. As DNA, the CDR3 is TGTGCCAGCAGCTTAGGGGGACTAGCGGTACTCTACGAGCAGTACTTC.

The rearrangement links TRBV19 to TRBJ2-2, with 7 bases fitting TRBD1. CDR1 is LNHDA, CDR2 SQIVND, per germline (reference sequence). The ends lost 6 bases at V and 0 bases at J; junction bases unmatched: 4. The CDR3 is 15 amino acids. CDR3 in amino acids: CASSSTGTNTGELFF. The DNA for the CDR3 is TGTGCCAGTAGCTCGACAGGGACGAACACCGGGGAGCTGTTTTTT.

J is TRBJ2-4 and V is TRBV12-5; D call uncertain. From germline, CDR1 is LGHNT and CDR2 FRNRAP. The CDR3 is 15 residues long. V was trimmed by 0 bases and J by 5 bases, leaving 11 bases between them. The CDR3 here is CASGLVLRQENIQYF. The CDR3 coding sequence is TGTGCTAGTGGTTTGGTACTTCGCCAGGAAAACATTCAGTACTTC.

V usage is TRBV7-9 and J usage is TRBJ2-7, with 7 bases lining up with TRBD2. V was pared by 4 bases and J by 3 bases, with 3 bases of the junction left unmatched. Germline CDR1 SEHNR, CDR2 FQNEAQ (reference sequence). The CDR3 sequence is 13 residues long. CDR3 sequence: CASSSSGVYEQYF. Written as DNA, the CDR3 is TGTGCCAGCAGCTCCAGCGGGGTCTACGAGCAGTACTTC. The variable domain in full, with the rest retrieved from reference TRBV7-9 and TRBJ2-7, is DTGVSQNPRHKITKRGQNVTFRCDPISEHNRLYWYRQTLGQGPEFLTYFQNEAQLEKSRLLSDRFSAERPKGSFSTLEIQRTEQGDSAMYLCASSSSGVYEQYFGPGTRLTVT.

This chain uses TRBV13 with TRBJ1-4, with TRBD1 identical over 10 bases. The V segment lost 4 bases and the J segment 2 bases; nucleotides outside the gene matches: 10. Germline CDR1 is PRHDT and CDR2 is FYEKMQ (reference sequence). The CDR3 sequence is 18 residues long. CDR3 protein: CASSSGTGALRTNEKLFF. CDR3 sequence (DNA): TGTGCCAGCAGCTCCGGGACAGGGGCCCTCCGGACTAATGAAAAACTGTTTTTT.

The chain couples TRBV5-1 to TRBJ2-2, with 11 nucleotides matching TRBD2. The CDR3 is 17 amino acids. J lost 4 bases, V lost 4 bases, and 9 bases had no gene match. Germline assignment: CDR1 SGHRS and CDR2 YFSETQ. The CDR3 bases are TGCGCCAGCAGCCCCGAACTACTAGCGGGGGCCACCGGGGAGCTGTTTTTT. This encodes CASSPELLAGATGELFF.

V and J are TRBV13 and TRBJ2-7; possibly TRBD1 for D (5 bases). The V end was cut by 1 base, the J end by 5 bases, with 12 bases between. The CDR3 consists of 14 residues. Germline-derived CDR1 and CDR2 are PRHDT and FYEKMQ (reference sequence). Here the CDR3 DNA reads TGTGCCAGCAGCTTAGAAGGGGTCGACCACGAGCAGTACTTC. This gives the protein CASSLEGVDHEQYF.

This clone turned up a few times. This chain links TRBV4-3 with TRBJ1-1; 8 bases match TRBD1. The germline V gene encodes CDR1 LGHNA and CDR2 YSLEER. The CDR3 totals 15 residues. Trimming cost V 1 base and J 2 bases; bases outside gene matches: 3. CDR3 region: CASSQGTGTNTEAFF. CDR3 bases: TGCGCCAGCAGCCAAGGGACAGGGACAAACACTGAAGCTTTCTTT.

The count of this clone is one. The rearrangement links TRBV30 to TRBJ2-7; D unclear. The CDR3 extends over 13 amino acids. The germline gives CDR1 GTSNPN, CDR2 SVGIG (reference sequence). The V and J ends lost 0 bases and 7 bases respectively, with 13 bases between them. The CDR3 region is CAWSVREVKEQYF. The CDR3 nucleotides are TGTGCCTGGAGTGTAAGAGAGGTGAAAGAGCAGTACTTC.

This clone has a handful of counts. The chain couples TRBV4-2 to TRBJ1-1, with 8 positions matching TRBD1. The germline gives CDR1 LGHNA, CDR2 YNFKEQ. This CDR3 region has 18 residues. With V trimmed by 2 bases and J by 1 base, 12 bases remained unmatched. This CDR3 reads CASSQPDRVVVWNTEAFF. The CDR3 bases are TGTGCCAGCAGCCAACCGGACAGGGTTGTTGTTTGGAACACTGAAGCTTTCTTT.

CDR3 loop: CASSQDQAGVREKLFF. In DNA, the CDR3 is TGCGCCAGCAGCCAAGATCAGGCGGGGGTACGAGAAAAACTGTTTTTT. V gene TRBV4-1 combines with J gene TRBJ1-4, with D possibly matching TRBD1 (5 bases). Looked up from germline, CDR1 is MGHRA and CDR2 is YSYEKL. V gave up 0 bases and J gave up 8 bases, with 16 bases separating them. The CDR3 has 16 amino acids.

J is TRBJ2-7 and V is TRBV13; possible D gene TRBD2, 5 bases. Trimming stripped 5 bases from V and 3 bases from J, with 17 bases between. The CDR3 totals 15 residues. The germline CDR1 and CDR2 sequences are PRHDT and FYEKMQ (reference sequence). CDR3 coding DNA: TGTGCCAGCAGCCCCCTCTGGACTCGAGACTACGAGCAGTACTTC. Residues: CASSPLWTRDYEQYF.

The chain is built from TRBV19 and TRBJ2-7, with 11 nucleotides matching TRBD2. The CDR3 length is 16 residues. Looked up from germline, CDR1 is LNHDA and CDR2 is SQIVND (reference sequence). With 5 bases clipped from V and 5 bases from J, the junction kept 11 bases outside the gene matches. CDR3 sequence (DNA): TGTGCCAGTAGTTCACACTCTAGCGGGAGGATCCACGAGCAGTACTTC. Amino acids: CASSSHSSGRIHEQYF.

The chain recombines TRBV7-2 with TRBJ2-1, with D perhaps TRBD1 (6 bases). Trimming stripped 2 bases from V and 4 bases from J, with 24 bases between. The CDR3 is made up of 19 amino acids. Germline-derived CDR1 and CDR2 are SGHTA and FQGNSA. The CDR3 loop reads CASSLMDPGLAGQYNEQFF. The CDR3 coding sequence is TGTGCCAGCAGCTTAATGGATCCAGGGCTAGCCGGACAGTACAATGAGCAGTTCTTC. The full variable domain, completed using reference TRBV7-2 and TRBJ2-1, is GAGVSQSPSNKVTEKGKDVELRCDPISGHTALYWYRQSLGQGLEFLIYFQGNSAPDKSGLPSDRFSAERTGGSVSTLTIQRTQQEDSAVYLCASSLMDPGLAGQYNEQFFGPGTRLTVL.

The J gene is TRBJ2-7, the V gene TRBV7-2; a weak D match, TRBD1 (5 bases). V lost 3 bases and J lost 7, with 13 bases in between. The CDR3 is made up of 13 amino acids. Germline lookup yields CDR1 SGHTA and CDR2 FQGNSA. The CDR3 DNA is TGTGCCAGCAGCTTCCGACAGCCTGGTGAGCAGTACTTC. It translates to CASSFRQPGEQYF.

The V and J genes are TRBV2 and TRBJ1-4, with D maybe TRBD1 (6 bases). The CDR3 loop spans 13 amino acids. Trimming cost V 4 bases and J 7 bases, with 10 bases left between them. CDR1 SNHLY and CDR2 FYNNEI come from the germline V gene. CDR3 protein: CASSGGGREKLFF. The DNA for the CDR3 is TGTGCCAGCAGTGGAGGGGGACGTGAAAAACTGTTTTTT.

The chain links TRBV6-1 to TRBJ2-7, with D possibly matching TRBD1 (5 bases). The CDR3 has 13 amino acids. The germline gives CDR1 MNHNS, CDR2 SASEGT. V was trimmed by 6 bases and J by 3 bases, leaving 12 bases between them. The CDR3 sequence: CASSSQGGYEQYF. The CDR3 region has the DNA TGTGCCAGCAGCTCTCAGGGCGGCTACGAGCAGTACTTC.

The chain recombines TRBV7-2 with TRBJ1-2; 7 positions agree with TRBD1. The trim removed 4 bases at V and 7 bases at J, leaving 12 bases unmatched. CDR1 and CDR2 from the germline V gene are SGHTA and FQGNSA. This CDR3 has 15 amino acids. The CDR3 nucleotides read TGTGCCAGCAGCTCTTCTCTACAGGGGATGGGTGGCTACACCTTC. Encoded protein: CASSSSLQGMGGYTF.

The V and J genes are TRBV2 and TRBJ2-5; 7 nucleotides agree with TRBD1. This CDR3 has 15 amino acids. J gave up 5 bases and V 7 bases, and 13 bases lay outside the gene matches. Germline lookup yields CDR1 SNHLY and CDR2 FYNNEI. The CDR3 nucleotides read TGTGCCAGCATCAAAGACCGTAGGACAGGCGAGACCCAGTACTTC. This translates into CASIKDRRTGETQYF. Based on the CDR3 plus reference TRBV2 and TRBJ2-5, the full variable domain is EPEVTQTPSHQVTQMGQEVILRCVPISNHLYFYWYRQILGQKVEFLVSFYNNEISEKSEIFDDQFSVERPDGSNFTLKIRSTKLEDSAMYFCASIKDRRTGETQYFGPGTRLLVL.

In this sample, this clone is medium-sized. The sample holds other DNA sequences that translate to the same CDR3. The chain uses TRBV5-1 and TRBJ2-1; TRBD2 aligns across 8 bases. Germline CDR1 SGHRS, CDR2 YFSETQ. J was trimmed by 4 bases and V by 5 bases; bases with no gene match: 5. This CDR3 comprises 14 residues. CDR3 DNA: TGCGCCAGCAGTTCGAGCGGGGGTTACAATGAGCAGTTCTTC. It yields the protein CASSSSGGYNEQFF.